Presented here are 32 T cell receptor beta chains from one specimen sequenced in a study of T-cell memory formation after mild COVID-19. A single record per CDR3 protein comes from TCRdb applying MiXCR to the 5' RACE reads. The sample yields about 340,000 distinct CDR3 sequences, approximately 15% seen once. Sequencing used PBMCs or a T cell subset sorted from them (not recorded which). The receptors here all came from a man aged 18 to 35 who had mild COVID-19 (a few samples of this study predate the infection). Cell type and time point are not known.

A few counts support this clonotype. The CDR3 region has the DNA TGCAGCGACCCACGAGGGCGCCGGTACACTGAAGCTTTCTTT. Amino acid sequence: CSDPRGRRYTEAFF. The gene calls are TRBV29-1 and TRBJ1-1; D remains ambiguous. This CDR3 is 14 amino acids long. V was trimmed by 7 bases and J by 3 bases, leaving 18 bases between them. The germline V gene has CDR1 SQVTM and CDR2 ANQGSEA.

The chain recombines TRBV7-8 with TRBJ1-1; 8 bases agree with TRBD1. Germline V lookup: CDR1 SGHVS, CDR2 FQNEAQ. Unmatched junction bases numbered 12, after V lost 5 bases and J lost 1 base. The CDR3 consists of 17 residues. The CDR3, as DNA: TGTGCCAGCAGCCCCCGACAGGGGCGGTTTAAGAACACTGAAGCTTTCTTT. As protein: CASSPRQGRFKNTEAFF.

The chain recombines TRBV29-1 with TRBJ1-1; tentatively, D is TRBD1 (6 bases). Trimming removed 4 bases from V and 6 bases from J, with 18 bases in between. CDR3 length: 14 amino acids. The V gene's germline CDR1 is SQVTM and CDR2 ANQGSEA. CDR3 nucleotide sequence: TGCAGCGTTGTACCAGGGGCGGGCAGCGCTGAAGCTTTCTTT. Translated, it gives CSVVPGAGSAEAFF.

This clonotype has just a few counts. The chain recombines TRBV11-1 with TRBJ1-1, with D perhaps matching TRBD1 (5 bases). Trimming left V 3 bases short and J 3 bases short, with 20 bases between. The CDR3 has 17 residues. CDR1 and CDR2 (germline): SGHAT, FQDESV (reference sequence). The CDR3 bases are TGTGCCAGCAGCTTCAAACGGCAGGACCTAGGGGACACTGAAGCTTTCTTT. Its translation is CASSFKRQDLGDTEAFF.

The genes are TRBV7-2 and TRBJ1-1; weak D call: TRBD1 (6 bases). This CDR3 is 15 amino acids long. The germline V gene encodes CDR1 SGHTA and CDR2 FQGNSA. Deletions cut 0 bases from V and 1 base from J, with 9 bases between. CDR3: CASSLAPGENTEAFF. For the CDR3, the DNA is TGTGCCAGCAGCTTAGCGCCAGGGGAGAACACTGAAGCTTTCTTT.

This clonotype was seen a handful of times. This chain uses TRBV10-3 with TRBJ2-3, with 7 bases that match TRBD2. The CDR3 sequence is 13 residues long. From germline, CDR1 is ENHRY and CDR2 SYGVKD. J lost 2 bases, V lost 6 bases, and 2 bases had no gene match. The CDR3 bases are TGTGCCATCAGCGGACTAGACACAGATACGCAGTATTTT. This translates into CAISGLDTDTQYF.

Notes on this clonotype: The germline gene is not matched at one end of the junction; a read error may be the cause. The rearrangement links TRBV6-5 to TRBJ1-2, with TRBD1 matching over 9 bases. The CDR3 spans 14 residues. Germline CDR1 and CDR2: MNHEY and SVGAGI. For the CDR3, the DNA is TGTGCCAGCAGTTACTCGGGGACAGGGTATGCCTACACCTTC. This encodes CASSYSGTGYAYTF.

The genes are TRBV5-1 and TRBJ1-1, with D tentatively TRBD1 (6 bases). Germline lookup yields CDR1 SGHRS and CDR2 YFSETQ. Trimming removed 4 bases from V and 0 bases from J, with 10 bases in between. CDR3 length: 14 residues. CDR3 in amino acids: CASSPGQMNTEAFF. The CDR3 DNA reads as TGCGCCAGCAGCCCGGGACAAATGAACACTGAAGCTTTCTTT.

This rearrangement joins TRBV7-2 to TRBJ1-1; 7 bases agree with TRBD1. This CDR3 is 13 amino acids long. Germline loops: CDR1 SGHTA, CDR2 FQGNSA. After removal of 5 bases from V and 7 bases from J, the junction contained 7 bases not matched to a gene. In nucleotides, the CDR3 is TGTGCCAGCAGCGTAGACAGGGAGGATGAAGCTTTCTTT. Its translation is CASSVDREDEAFF. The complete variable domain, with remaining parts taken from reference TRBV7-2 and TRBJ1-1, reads GAGVSQSPSNKVTEKGKDVELRCDPISGHTALYWYRQSLGQGLEFLIYFQGNSAPDKSGLPSDRFSAERTGGSVSTLTIQRTQQEDSAVYLCASSVDREDEAFFGQGTRLTVV.

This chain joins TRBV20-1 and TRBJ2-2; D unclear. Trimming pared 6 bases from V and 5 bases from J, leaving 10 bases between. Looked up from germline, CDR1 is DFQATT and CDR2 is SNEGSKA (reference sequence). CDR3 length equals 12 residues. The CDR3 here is CSAFDVTGELFF. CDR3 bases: TGCAGTGCGTTCGACGTAACCGGGGAGCTGTTTTTT.

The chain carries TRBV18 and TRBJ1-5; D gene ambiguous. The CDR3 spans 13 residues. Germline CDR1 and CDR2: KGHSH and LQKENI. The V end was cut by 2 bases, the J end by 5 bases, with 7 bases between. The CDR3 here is CASSPKVDQPQHF. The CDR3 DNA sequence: TGTGCCAGCTCACCAAAGGTGGATCAGCCCCAGCATTTT.

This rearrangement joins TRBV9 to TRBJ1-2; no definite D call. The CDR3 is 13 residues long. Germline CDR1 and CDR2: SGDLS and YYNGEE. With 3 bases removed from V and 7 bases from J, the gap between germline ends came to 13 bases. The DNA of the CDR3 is TGTGCCAGCAGCGGTACTCCAGTCGGTGGCTACACCTTC. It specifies CASSGTPVGGYTF.

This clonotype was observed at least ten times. CDR3 region: CASSSQWLSYEQYV. CDR3 nucleotides: TGTGCCAGCAGTTCCCAGTGGCTGAGCTACGAGCAGTACGTC. V and J are TRBV28 and TRBJ2-7, with no clear D. The germline V gene encodes CDR1 MDHEN and CDR2 SYDVKM. Trimming pared 4 bases from V and 3 bases from J, leaving 13 bases between. The CDR3 runs to 14 residues.

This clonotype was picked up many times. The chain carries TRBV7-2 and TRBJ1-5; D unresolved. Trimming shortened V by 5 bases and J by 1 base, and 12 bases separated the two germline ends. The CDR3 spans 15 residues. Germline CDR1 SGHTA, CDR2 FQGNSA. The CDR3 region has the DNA TGTGCCAGCAGCACCTTAGACTCCAGCAATCAGCCCCAGCATTTT. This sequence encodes CASSTLDSSNQPQHF.

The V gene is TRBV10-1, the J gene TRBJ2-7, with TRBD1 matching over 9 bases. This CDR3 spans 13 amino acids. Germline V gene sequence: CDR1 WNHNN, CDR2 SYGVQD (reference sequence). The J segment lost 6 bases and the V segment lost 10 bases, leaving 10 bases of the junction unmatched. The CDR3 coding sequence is TGCGCCAACCGGGACAGGGATGCTACCGAGCAGTACGTC. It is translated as CANRDRDATEQYV.

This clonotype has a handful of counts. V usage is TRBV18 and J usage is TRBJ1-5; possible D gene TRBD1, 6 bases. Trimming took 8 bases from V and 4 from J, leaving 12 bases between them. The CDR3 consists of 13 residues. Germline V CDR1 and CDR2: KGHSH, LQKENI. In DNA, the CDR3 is TGTGCCAGCGCCGGACAGCTTAATCAGCCCCAGCATTTT. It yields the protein CASAGQLNQPQHF.

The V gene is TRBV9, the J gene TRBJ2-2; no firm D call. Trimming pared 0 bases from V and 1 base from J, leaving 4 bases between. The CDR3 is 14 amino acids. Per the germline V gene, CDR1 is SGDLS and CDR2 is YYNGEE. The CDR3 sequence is CASSVVGNTGELFF. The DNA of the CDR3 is TGTGCCAGCAGCGTAGTAGGGAACACCGGGGAGCTGTTTTTT.

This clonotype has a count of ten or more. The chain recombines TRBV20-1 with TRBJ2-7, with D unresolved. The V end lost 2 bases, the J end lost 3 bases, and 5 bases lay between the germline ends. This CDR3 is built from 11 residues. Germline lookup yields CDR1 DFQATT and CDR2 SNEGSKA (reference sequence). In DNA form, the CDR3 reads TGCAGTGCTAGATCCTACTACGAGCAGTACGTC. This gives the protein CSARSYYEQYV.

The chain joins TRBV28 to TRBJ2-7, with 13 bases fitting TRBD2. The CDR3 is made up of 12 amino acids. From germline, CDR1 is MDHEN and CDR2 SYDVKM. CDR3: CALGLAGREQYF. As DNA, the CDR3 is TGTGCGTTGGGACTAGCGGGGCGCGAGCAGTACTTC.

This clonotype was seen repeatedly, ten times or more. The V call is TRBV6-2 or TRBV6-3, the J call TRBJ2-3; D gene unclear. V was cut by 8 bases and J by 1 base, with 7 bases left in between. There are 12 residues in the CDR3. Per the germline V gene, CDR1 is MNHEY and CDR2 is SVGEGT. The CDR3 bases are TGTGCCAGCTTTTCGGGCACAGATACGCAGTATTTT. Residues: CASFSGTDTQYF.

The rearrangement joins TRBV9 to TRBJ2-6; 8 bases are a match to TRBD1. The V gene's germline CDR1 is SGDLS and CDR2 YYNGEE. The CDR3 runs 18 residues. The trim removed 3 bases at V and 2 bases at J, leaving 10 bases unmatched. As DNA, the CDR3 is TGTGCCAGCAGCGCGCAACCCCCAGGGGGCACTGGGGCCAACGTCCTGACTTTC. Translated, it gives CASSAQPPGGTGANVLTF.

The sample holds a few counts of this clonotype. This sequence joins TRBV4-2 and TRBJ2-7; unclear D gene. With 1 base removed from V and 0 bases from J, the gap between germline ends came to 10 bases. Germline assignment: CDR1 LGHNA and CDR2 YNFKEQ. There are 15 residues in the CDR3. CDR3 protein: CASSQAGGTSYEQYF. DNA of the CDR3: TGTGCCAGCAGCCAAGCTGGTGGCACCTCCTACGAGCAGTACTTC.

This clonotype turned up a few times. In nucleotides, the CDR3 is TGTGCCAGCTCCCAGGACATTCAAGAGACCCAGTACTTC. It encodes CASSQDIQETQYF. The rearrangement uses TRBV18 and TRBJ2-5; TRBD1 might be the D (5 bases). Per germline, CDR1 KGHSH and CDR2 LQKENI. This CDR3 comprises 13 residues. Trimming took 6 bases from V and 2 from J, leaving 10 bases between them.

The CDR3: CSAFAQGANYEQYF. The CDR3 DNA is TGCAGTGCTTTTGCACAGGGGGCGAACTACGAGCAGTACTTC. This chain links TRBV20-1 with TRBJ2-7; 9 bases are shared with TRBD1. This CDR3 is built from 14 residues. Germline CDR1 reads DFQATT; CDR2 reads SNEGSKA (reference sequence). The V gene end was trimmed by 5 bases and the J gene end by 3 bases; junction bases not matched to a gene: 8.

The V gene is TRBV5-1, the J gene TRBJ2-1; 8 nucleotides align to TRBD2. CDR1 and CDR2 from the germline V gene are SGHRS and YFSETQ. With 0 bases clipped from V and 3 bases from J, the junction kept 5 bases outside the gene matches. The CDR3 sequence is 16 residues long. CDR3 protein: CASSLDSGVFYNEQFF. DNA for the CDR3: TGCGCCAGCAGCTTGGATAGCGGGGTATTCTACAATGAGCAGTTCTTC. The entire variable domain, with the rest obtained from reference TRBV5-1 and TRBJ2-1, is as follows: KAGVTQTPRYLIKTRGQQVTLSCSPISGHRSVSWYQQTPGQGLQFLFEYFSETQRNKGNFPGRFSGRQFSNSRSEMNVSTLELGDSALYLCASSLDSGVFYNEQFFGPGTRLTVL.

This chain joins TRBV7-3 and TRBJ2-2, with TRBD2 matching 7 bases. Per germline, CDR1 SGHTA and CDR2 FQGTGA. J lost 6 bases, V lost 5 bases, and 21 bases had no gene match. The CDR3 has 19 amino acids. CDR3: CASSGRGSPLPPVPGELFF. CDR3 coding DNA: TGTGCCAGCAGCGGCCGCGGGAGCCCTTTACCCCCGGTGCCCGGGGAGCTGTTTTTT.

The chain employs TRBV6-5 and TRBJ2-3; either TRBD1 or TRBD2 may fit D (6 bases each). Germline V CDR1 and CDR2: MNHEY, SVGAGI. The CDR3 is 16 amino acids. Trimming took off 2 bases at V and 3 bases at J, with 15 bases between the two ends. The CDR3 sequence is CASSYGGRSGTDTQYF. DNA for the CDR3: TGTGCCAGCAGTTACGGGGGGCGTTCTGGTACAGATACGCAGTATTTT.

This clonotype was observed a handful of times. This CDR3 reads CASSLGGPGGEQFF. The DNA for the CDR3 is TGTGCCAGCAGTCTCGGGGGGCCGGGTGGTGAGCAGTTCTTC. V and J are TRBV12-3 or TRBV12-4 and TRBJ2-1; the D gene is possibly TRBD2 (7 bases). This CDR3 is built from 14 residues. The germline V and J ends were trimmed by 5 bases and 9 bases, with 17 bases remaining between them.

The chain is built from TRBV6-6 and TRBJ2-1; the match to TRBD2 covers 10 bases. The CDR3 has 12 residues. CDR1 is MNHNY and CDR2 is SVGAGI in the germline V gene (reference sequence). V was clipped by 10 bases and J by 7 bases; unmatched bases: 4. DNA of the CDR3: TGTGCCACCAAGCGGGGGGGGAATGAGCAGTTCTTC. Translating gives CATKRGGNEQFF.

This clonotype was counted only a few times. The CDR3 protein is CSVRDRGISNYGYTF. The DNA of the CDR3 is TGCAGTGTCAGGGACAGGGGGATTTCGAACTATGGCTACACCTTC. The V call is TRBV20-1, the J call TRBJ1-2; 11 positions agree with TRBD1. This CDR3 has 15 residues. Germline assignment: CDR1 DFQATT and CDR2 SNEGSKA (reference sequence). Germline trimming cut 7 bases from V and 2 bases from J; bases unmatched to any gene: 9.

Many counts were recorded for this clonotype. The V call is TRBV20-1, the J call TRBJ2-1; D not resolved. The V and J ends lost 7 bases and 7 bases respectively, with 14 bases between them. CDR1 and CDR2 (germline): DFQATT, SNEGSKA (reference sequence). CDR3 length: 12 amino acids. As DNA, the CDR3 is TGCAGTGGTAGCCCACAAGGGAATGAGCAGTTCTTC. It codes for CSGSPQGNEQFF.

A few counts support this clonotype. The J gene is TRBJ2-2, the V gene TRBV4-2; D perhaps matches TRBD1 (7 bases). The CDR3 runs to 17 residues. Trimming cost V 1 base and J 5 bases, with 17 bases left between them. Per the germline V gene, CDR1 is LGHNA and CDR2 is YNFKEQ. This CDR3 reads CASSQVNRGGGTGELFF. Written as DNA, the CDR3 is TGTGCCAGCAGCCAAGTTAACAGGGGAGGAGGAACCGGGGAGCTGTTTTTT.